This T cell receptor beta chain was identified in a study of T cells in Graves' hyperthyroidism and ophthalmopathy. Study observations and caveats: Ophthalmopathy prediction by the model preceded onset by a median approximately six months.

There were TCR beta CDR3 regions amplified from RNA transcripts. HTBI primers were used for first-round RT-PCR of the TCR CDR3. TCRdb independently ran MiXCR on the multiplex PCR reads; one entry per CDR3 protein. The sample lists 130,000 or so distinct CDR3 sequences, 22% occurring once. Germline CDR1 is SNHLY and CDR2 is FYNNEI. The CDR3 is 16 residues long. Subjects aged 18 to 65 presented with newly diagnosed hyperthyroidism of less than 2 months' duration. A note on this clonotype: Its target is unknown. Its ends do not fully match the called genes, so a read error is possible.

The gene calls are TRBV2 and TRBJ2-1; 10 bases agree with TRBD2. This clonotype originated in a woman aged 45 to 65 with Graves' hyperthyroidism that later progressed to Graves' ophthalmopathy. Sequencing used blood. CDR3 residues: CASSERRLAGDNEQLF. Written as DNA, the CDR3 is TGTGCCAGCAGTGAGAGGAGGCTAGCGGGGGACAATGAGCAGCTCTTC.